Detailed here is one T cell receptor (beta chain). No antigen is known for it. The data belong to a study of response to subunit inactivated influenza vaccine. TCRdb recomputed calls from the RT-PCR reads with MiXCR, one row per CDR3 protein. Counted here are over 750,000 distinct CDR3 sequences, about 20% occurring once; the ten biggest clones make up more than 8.5%. The study's findings and limits: The authors proposed limited new T cell recruitment per seasonal influenza vaccination.

The CDR3 consists of 16 residues. V lost 4 bases and J 4 bases, leaving 19 bases between the germline ends. Germline V gene sequence: CDR1 DFQATT, CDR2 SNEGSKA (reference sequence). The chain couples TRBV20-1 to TRBJ2-2; the D is unclear. The sequence was collected from a man aged 50 to 59 who received an inactivated influenza vaccine. Sequencing was performed on PBMCs from blood, taken approximately 5 days after vaccination. The DNA of the CDR3 is TGCAGTGCTAAGGACCCCGGGCGTCCCATCACCGGGGAGCTGTTTTTT. Its protein product is CSAKDPGRPITGELFF.